One and the same sample provided the 28 T cell receptor beta chains below, sequenced in a study of cytomegalovirus exposure and HLA in healthy donors. PCR used 60 Vbeta primers and 13 Jbeta primers. Clones were read by immunoSEQ multiplex PCR, and TCRdb kept only the in-frame ones, dropping some. The sample lists 190,000 or so clones, more than 75% occurring once. The sequenced sample consisted of PBMCs. These receptors were collected from a woman aged 50 to 65 in good health and CMV-seropositive.

This chain links TRBV4-2 with TRBJ2-5; D possibly corresponds to TRBD2 (5 bases). Germline values: CDR1 LGHNA, CDR2 YNFKEQ. The CDR3 loop spans 14 amino acids. The V gene lost 0 bases and the J gene lost 5 bases, with 10 bases spanning the gap. The CDR3 nucleotides are TGTGCCAGCAGCCAAGAGGAGGTTGGGGAGACCCAGTACTTC. It is translated as CASSQEEVGETQYF.

This chain links TRBV11-2 with TRBJ2-3, with D perhaps TRBD1 (6 bases). V was pared by 2 bases and J by 4 bases, with 10 bases between. This CDR3 is built from 14 residues. From germline, CDR1 is SGHAT and CDR2 FQNNGV. CDR3 sequence (DNA): TGTGCCAGCAGCTTAACAGGGTTCGCAGATACGCAGTATTTT. Amino acid sequence: CASSLTGFADTQYF.

V gene TRBV12-5 combines with J gene TRBJ2-6; tentative D call: TRBD1 (5 bases). Looked up from germline, CDR1 is LGHNT and CDR2 is FRNRAP. This CDR3 region has 20 residues. Trimming shortened V by 0 bases and J by 0 bases, and 18 bases separated the two germline ends. In DNA form, the CDR3 reads TGTGCTAGTGGTTTGGTACCCGACAGCGTGGTGTCCTCTGGGGCCAACGTCCTGACTTTC. Translation: CASGLVPDSVVSSGANVLTF.

The CDR3 spells CASSGVSGRTGELFF. DNA for the CDR3: TGTGCCAGCAGTGGCGTTAGCGGGAGAACCGGGGAGCTGTTTTTT. The chain has TRBV2 and TRBJ2-2, with TRBD2 matching 9 bases. This CDR3 is built from 15 residues. Trimming removed 4 bases from V and 5 bases from J; junction bases left unmatched: 5. Per the germline V gene, CDR1 is SNHLY and CDR2 is FYNNEI.

Concerning this clone itself: A read error may account for a junction end that differs from germline. This chain connects TRBV30 to TRBJ2-7; 10 bases fit TRBD2. Germline V gene lookup returns CDR1 GTSNPN and CDR2 SVGIG (reference sequence). This CDR3 contains 13 residues. The CDR3 coding sequence is TGTGCCTGGACTGAGTCTAGCGGGAGTGGGTACAACTTC. It translates to CAWTESSGSGYNF.

This clone was recorded only once. This chain links TRBV10-3 with TRBJ1-5, with 7 bases matching TRBD1. This CDR3 is 14 amino acids long. Losses at the gene ends were 11 bases for V and 1 base for J; bases not matched to a gene: 8. Germline V gene sequence: CDR1 ENHRY, CDR2 SYGVKD. The CDR3 DNA is TGTGCCTCGGAGGACAGGACAAGCAATCAGCCCCAGCATTTT. Protein sequence: CASEDRTSNQPQHF.

This rearrangement joins TRBV2 to TRBJ1-1; TRBD1 aligns across 9 bases. Germline loops: CDR1 SNHLY, CDR2 FYNNEI. The CDR3 covers 15 residues. Germline trimming cut 7 bases from V and 4 bases from J; bases unmatched to any gene: 10. The CDR3 region has the DNA TGTGCCAGCACTTCGTGGGGACAGGGTCTCACTGAAGCTTTCTTT. This encodes CASTSWGQGLTEAFF.

V gene TRBV7-6 combines with J gene TRBJ2-1; D perhaps matches TRBD1 (6 bases). There are 17 residues in the CDR3. Trimming took 0 bases from V and 2 from J, leaving 14 bases between them. Germline CDR1 and CDR2: SGHVS and FNYEAQ. The CDR3 loop reads CASSLASADSTYNEQFF. The CDR3 DNA reads as TGTGCCAGCAGCTTAGCCTCAGCGGACAGTACCTACAATGAGCAGTTCTTC. Filled out from reference TRBV7-6 and TRBJ2-1, the complete variable domain reads GAGVSQSPRYKVTKRGQDVALRCDPISGHVSLYWYRQALGQGPEFLTYFNYEAQQDKSGLPNDRFSAERPEGSISTLTIQRTEQRDSAMYRCASSLASADSTYNEQFFGPGTRLTVL.

The chain uses TRBV4-3 and TRBJ2-2; 8 bases are shared with TRBD1. The length of the CDR3 is 16 residues. Per germline, CDR1 LGHNA and CDR2 YSLEER. J gave up 6 bases and V 2 bases, and 8 bases lay outside the gene matches. CDR3 DNA: TGCGCCAGCAGCCAACTCACGACAGGGGAAGCCGGGGAGCTGTTTTTT. Its protein product is CASSQLTTGEAGELFF.

This clone was detected a few times. In DNA form, the CDR3 reads TGTGCCAGCAGTTTCCAGGGACTAGCGGGACCCGGGGAGCTGTTTTTT. Translated: CASSFQGLAGPGELFF. The rearrangement uses TRBV28 and TRBJ2-2; 13 bases line up with TRBD2. J lost 6 bases, V lost 3 bases, and 4 bases had no gene match. This CDR3 is 16 amino acids long. Germline loops: CDR1 MDHEN, CDR2 SYDVKM.

J is TRBJ1-1 and V is TRBV29-1; D call uncertain. CDR3 length: 13 residues. The ends were cut back, 2 bases at V and 0 bases at J, with 7 bases in the middle. Looked up from germline, CDR1 is SQVTM and CDR2 is ANQGSEA. CDR3 coding DNA: TGCAGCGTTGAAAAACAGTTGAACACTGAAGCTTTCTTT. Translating gives CSVEKQLNTEAFF.

CDR3 in amino acids: CASSLSGSTDPYEQYF. The CDR3 nucleotides read TGCGCCAGCAGCTTGAGCGGGAGTACCGATCCCTACGAGCAGTACTTC. This chain joins TRBV5-1 and TRBJ2-7; 8 bases match TRBD2. V was pared by 1 base and J by 2 bases, with 8 bases of the junction left unmatched. This CDR3 is built from 16 residues. The germline gives CDR1 SGHRS, CDR2 YFSETQ.

The gene calls are TRBV7-9 and TRBJ2-7; tentative D call: TRBD1 (6 bases). V was shortened by 5 bases and J by 0 bases, with 11 bases between the two germline ends. This CDR3 has 14 residues. Germline V CDR1 and CDR2: SEHNR, FQNEAQ (reference sequence). CDR3 sequence (DNA): TGTGCCAGCAGCATTCAGGGGAGCTCCTACGAGCAGTACTTC. Translating gives CASSIQGSSYEQYF.

The V and J genes are TRBV4-1 and TRBJ2-5; 14 nucleotides match TRBD2. The CDR3 is 17 residues long. J gave up 7 bases and V 3 bases, and 10 bases lay outside the gene matches. In germline, CDR1 is MGHRA, CDR2 YSYEKL. The CDR3 bases are TGCGCCAGCAGCCAGCCTAGACTAGCGGGAGGGACAACGACCCAGTACTTC. Translating it yields CASSQPRLAGGTTTQYF.

This clone was seen just once. J is TRBJ2-6 and V is TRBV6-6, with D perhaps TRBD2 (6 bases). V was clipped by 7 bases and J by 1 base, with 8 bases between them. Germline lookup yields CDR1 MNHNY and CDR2 SVGAGI (reference sequence). The CDR3 has 14 residues. This chain's CDR3 is CASNRGSGANVLTF. CDR3 in DNA: TGTGCCAGCAACCGGGGGTCTGGGGCCAACGTCCTGACTTTC.

This clone was counted only a few times. The chain combines TRBV2 with TRBJ1-4; TRBD1 agrees at 9 bases. The CDR3 has 14 residues. Germline CDR1 is SNHLY and CDR2 is FYNNEI. V was pared by 6 bases and J by 4 bases, with 3 bases of the junction left unmatched. In DNA form, the CDR3 reads TGTGCCAGCAGGGAGGGACAGGGTAATGAAAAACTGTTTTTT. Residues: CASREGQGNEKLFF.

The chain links TRBV6-5 to TRBJ2-7; D perhaps matches TRBD1 (5 bases). V dropped 3 bases and J dropped 3 bases, with 12 bases sitting between them. The CDR3 loop spans 14 amino acids. From germline, CDR1 is MNHEY and CDR2 SVGAGI. CDR3: CASSYAGPDYEQYF. The CDR3 DNA is TGTGCCAGCAGTTATGCAGGGCCGGACTACGAGCAGTACTTC.

CDR3 DNA sequence: TGCGCCAGCAGCCGAGGGGGCTCTGGCACAGATACGCAGTATTTT. Its protein is CASSRGGSGTDTQYF. The chain combines TRBV5-1 with TRBJ2-3, with 7 bases aligning to TRBD1. After removal of 4 bases from V and 1 base from J, the junction contained 6 bases not matched to a gene. The germline V gene has CDR1 SGHRS and CDR2 YFSETQ. This CDR3 region has 15 residues.

The rearrangement links TRBV28 to TRBJ2-7; 8 nucleotides line up with TRBD1. V lost 4 bases to trimming and J lost 4 bases; unmatched junction nucleotides: 0. CDR1 MDHEN and CDR2 SYDVKM come from the germline V gene. The CDR3 is 12 residues long. CDR3 DNA sequence: TGTGCCAGCAGTTACAGGGGGTACGAGCAGTACTTC. It yields the protein CASSYRGYEQYF.

This clone occurred a few times. The J gene is TRBJ1-2, the V gene TRBV10-3, with 9 nucleotides matching TRBD1. Germline V gene data show CDR1 as ENHRY and CDR2 as SYGVKD. The CDR3 covers 14 residues. The V and J ends lost 4 bases and 8 bases, in that order; junction bases with no gene match: 8. This CDR3 is CAISALDRGEGYTF. The CDR3 DNA sequence: TGTGCCATCAGTGCCCTGGACAGGGGCGAAGGCTACACCTTC.

This sequence joins TRBV5-1 and TRBJ2-7, with a weak D call TRBD2 (5 bases). The CDR3 length is 13 residues. The V end was cut by 3 bases, the J end by 10 bases, with 17 bases between. The germline CDR1 and CDR2 sequences are SGHRS and YFSETQ. In nucleotides, the CDR3 is TGCGCCAGCAGCTCTGCTAGTCCTACGGGACAGTACTTC. Its protein product is CASSSASPTGQYF.

V usage is TRBV11-1 and J usage is TRBJ2-3, with 8 bases lining up with TRBD2. The CDR3 length is 14 residues. Trimming cost V 5 bases and J 5 bases; bases outside gene matches: 6. Germline V gives CDR1 SGHAT, CDR2 FQDESV (reference sequence). CDR3 in amino acids: CASSRGLAGDTQYF. The CDR3, as DNA: TGTGCCAGCAGCCGAGGACTAGCCGGAGATACGCAGTATTTT.

This rearrangement joins TRBV7-2 to TRBJ2-4; a weak D match, TRBD1 (5 bases). V dropped 3 bases and J dropped 1 base, with 19 bases sitting between them. This CDR3 is built from 18 residues. The germline V gene encodes CDR1 SGHTA and CDR2 FQGNSA. CDR3 DNA sequence: TGTGCCAGCAGCTTTGGCCTAGGTGTGGGGCAGGCCAAAAACATTCAGTACTTC. This sequence encodes CASSFGLGVGQAKNIQYF.

The chain joins TRBV7-9 to TRBJ2-2; D perhaps matches TRBD2 (6 bases). The CDR3 has 15 residues. Germline CDR1 is SEHNR and CDR2 is FQNEAQ (reference sequence). V was trimmed by 1 base and J by 5 bases, leaving 11 bases between them. The CDR3 protein is CASSLGWRGTGELFF. In nucleotides, the CDR3 is TGTGCCAGCAGCTTAGGTTGGCGGGGTACCGGGGAGCTGTTTTTT. Full variable domain (remainder filled in from reference TRBV7-9 and TRBJ2-2): DTGVSQNPRHKITKRGQNVTFRCDPISEHNRLYWYRQTLGQGPEFLTYFQNEAQLEKSRLLSDRFSAERPKGSFSTLEIQRTEQGDSAMYLCASSLGWRGTGELFFGEGSRLTVL.

CDR3 region: CASLVGGTNGGYTF. Written as DNA, the CDR3 is TGTGCCAGCCTGGTCGGGGGTACGAACGGGGGCTACACCTTC. This chain uses TRBV7-9 with TRBJ1-2, with a possible D match to TRBD1 (5 bases). From germline, CDR1 is SEHNR and CDR2 FQNEAQ (reference sequence). Trimming shortened V by 8 bases and J by 8 bases, and 21 bases separated the two germline ends. The length of the CDR3 is 14 residues. Combining the CDR3 with reference TRBV7-9 and TRBJ1-2 gives the whole variable domain DTGVSQNPRHKITKRGQNVTFRCDPISEHNRLYWYRQTLGQGPEFLTYFQNEAQLEKSRLLSDRFSAERPKGSFSTLEIQRTEQGDSAMYLCASLVGGTNGGYTFGSGTRLTVV.

The chain employs TRBV27 and TRBJ2-5, with D perhaps TRBD2 (5 bases). The germline gives CDR1 MNHEY, CDR2 SMNVEV (reference sequence). The CDR3 runs 15 residues. With 6 bases removed from V and 4 bases from J, the gap between germline ends came to 18 bases. The CDR3 reads CASSPGPSWVETQYF. The CDR3, as DNA: TGTGCCAGCAGCCCCGGGCCTAGCTGGGTAGAGACCCAGTACTTC.

The chain couples TRBV20-1 to TRBJ2-3, with 7 bases fitting TRBD2. V was clipped by 6 bases and J by 11 bases; unmatched bases: 5. Germline V gene lookup returns CDR1 DFQATT and CDR2 SNEGSKA (reference sequence). The CDR3 runs 10 residues. The DNA for the CDR3 is TGCAGTGCAAGGGACTACCTGCAGTATTTT. This codes for CSARDYLQYF.

The chain has TRBV5-1 and TRBJ2-3, with 7 bases that match TRBD1. With V trimmed by 5 bases and J by 5 bases, 8 bases remained unmatched. This CDR3 comprises 14 residues. The V gene's germline CDR1 is SGHRS and CDR2 YFSETQ. CDR3 sequence reads: CASSLTGNVDTQYF. The DNA of the CDR3 is TGCGCCAGCAGTCTGACAGGGAACGTAGATACGCAGTATTTT.